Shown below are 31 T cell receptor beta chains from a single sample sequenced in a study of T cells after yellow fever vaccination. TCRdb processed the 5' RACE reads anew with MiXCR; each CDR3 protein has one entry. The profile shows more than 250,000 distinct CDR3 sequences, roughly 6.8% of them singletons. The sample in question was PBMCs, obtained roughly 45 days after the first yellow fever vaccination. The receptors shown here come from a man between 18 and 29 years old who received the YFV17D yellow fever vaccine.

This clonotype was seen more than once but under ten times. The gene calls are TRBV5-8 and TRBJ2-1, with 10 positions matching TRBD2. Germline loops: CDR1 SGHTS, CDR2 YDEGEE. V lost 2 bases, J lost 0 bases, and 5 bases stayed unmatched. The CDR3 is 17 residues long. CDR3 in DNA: TGTGCCAGCAGCTTCAATAGCGGGGGGAACTCCTACAATGAGCAGTTCTTC. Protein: CASSFNSGGNSYNEQFF.

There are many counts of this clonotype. CDR3 sequence reads: CSAPTRPSSYNSPLHF. The CDR3, as DNA: TGCAGTGCACCGACTCGTCCGAGCTCCTATAATTCACCCCTCCACTTT. The gene calls are TRBV20-1 and TRBJ1-6, with D uncertain. The CDR3 spans 16 residues. Germline lookup yields CDR1 DFQATT and CDR2 SNEGSKA (reference sequence). The ends were cut back, 6 bases at V and 0 bases at J, with 15 bases in the middle.

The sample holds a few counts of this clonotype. Here the CDR3 reads CASSAGGTNYGYTF. Here the CDR3 DNA reads TGTGCCAGCAGCGCAGGGGGTACCAACTATGGCTACACCTTC. V is TRBV9 and J is TRBJ1-2, with 7 bases lining up with TRBD1. Looked up from germline, CDR1 is SGDLS and CDR2 is YYNGEE. The V segment lost 3 bases and the J segment 2 bases; nucleotides outside the gene matches: 4. The CDR3 consists of 14 residues.

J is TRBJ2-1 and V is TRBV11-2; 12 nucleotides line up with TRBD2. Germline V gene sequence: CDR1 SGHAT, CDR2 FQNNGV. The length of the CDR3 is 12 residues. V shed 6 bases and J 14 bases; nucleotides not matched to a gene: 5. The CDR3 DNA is TGTGCCAGCAGACGGACTAGCGGGGTAAAGTTCTTC. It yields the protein CASRRTSGVKFF.

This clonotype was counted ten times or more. The CDR3 DNA is TGTGCCAGCAGCCAGGACAGTATCACAGATACGCAGTATTTT. Its protein is CASSQDSITDTQYF. The chain joins TRBV7-7 to TRBJ2-3, with D possibly matching TRBD1 (6 bases). V shed 5 bases and J shed 2 bases, with 11 bases lying between them. The length of the CDR3 is 14 residues. CDR1 is SSHAT, CDR2 FNYEAQ, per germline (reference sequence). The entire variable domain, with the rest obtained from reference TRBV7-7 and TRBJ2-3, is as follows: GAGVSQSPRYKVTKRGQDVTLRCDPISSHATLYWYQQALGQGPEFLTYFNYEAQPDKSGLPSDRFSAERPEGSISTLTIQRTEQRDSAMYRCASSQDSITDTQYFGPGTRLTVL.

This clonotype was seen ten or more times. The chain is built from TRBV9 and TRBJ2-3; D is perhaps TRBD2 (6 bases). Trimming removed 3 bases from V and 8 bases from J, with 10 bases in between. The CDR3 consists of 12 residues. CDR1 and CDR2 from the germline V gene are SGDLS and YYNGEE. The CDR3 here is CASSDLEGTQYF. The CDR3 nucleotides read TGTGCCAGCAGCGACCTGGAGGGTACGCAGTATTTT.

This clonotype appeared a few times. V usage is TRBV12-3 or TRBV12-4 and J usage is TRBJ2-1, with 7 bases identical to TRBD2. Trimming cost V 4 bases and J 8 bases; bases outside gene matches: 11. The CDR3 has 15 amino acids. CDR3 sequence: CASSYRGVGVYEQFF. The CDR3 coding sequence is TGTGCCAGCAGTTACCGGGGGGTAGGAGTGTATGAGCAGTTCTTC.

CDR3 sequence: CASRLRNTEAFF. The CDR3 nucleotides read TGTGCCAGCAGACTCAGGAACACTGAAGCTTTCTTT. The chain has TRBV12-3 or TRBV12-4 and TRBJ1-1; no firm D call. This CDR3 has 12 residues. V was cut by 6 bases and J by 1 base, with 6 bases left in between.

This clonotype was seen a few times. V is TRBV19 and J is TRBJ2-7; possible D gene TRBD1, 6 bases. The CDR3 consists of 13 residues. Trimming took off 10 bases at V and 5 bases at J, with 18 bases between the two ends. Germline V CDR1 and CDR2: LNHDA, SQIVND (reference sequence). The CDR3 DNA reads TGTGCCACCACCAGGGGCCCGTGGGACGAGCAGTACTTC. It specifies CATTRGPWDEQYF.

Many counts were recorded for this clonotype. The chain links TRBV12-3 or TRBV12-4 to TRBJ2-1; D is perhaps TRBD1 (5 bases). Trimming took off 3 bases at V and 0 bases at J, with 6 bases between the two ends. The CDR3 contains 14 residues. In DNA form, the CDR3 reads TGTGCCAGCAGTTTTAGGGGCTCCTACAATGAGCAGTTCTTC. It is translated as CASSFRGSYNEQFF.

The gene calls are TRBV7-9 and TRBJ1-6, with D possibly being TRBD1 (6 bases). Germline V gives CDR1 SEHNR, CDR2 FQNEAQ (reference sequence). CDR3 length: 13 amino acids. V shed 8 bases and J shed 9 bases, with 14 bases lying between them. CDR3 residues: CASAKGDGSPLHF. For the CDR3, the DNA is TGTGCCAGCGCCAAGGGGGACGGTTCACCCCTCCACTTT.

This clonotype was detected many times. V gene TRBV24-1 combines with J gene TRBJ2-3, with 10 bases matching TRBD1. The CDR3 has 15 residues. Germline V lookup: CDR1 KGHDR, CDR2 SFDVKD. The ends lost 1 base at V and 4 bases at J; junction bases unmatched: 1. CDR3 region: CATSDLGQGADTQYF. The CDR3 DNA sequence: TGTGCCACCAGTGATTTAGGACAGGGGGCAGATACGCAGTATTTT.

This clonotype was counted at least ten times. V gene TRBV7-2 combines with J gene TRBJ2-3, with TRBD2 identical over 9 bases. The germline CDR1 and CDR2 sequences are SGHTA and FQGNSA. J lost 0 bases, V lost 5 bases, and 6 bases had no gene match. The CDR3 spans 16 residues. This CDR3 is CASSILAGTSTDTQYF. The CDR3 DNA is TGTGCCAGCAGCATCCTAGCGGGGACAAGCACAGATACGCAGTATTTT.

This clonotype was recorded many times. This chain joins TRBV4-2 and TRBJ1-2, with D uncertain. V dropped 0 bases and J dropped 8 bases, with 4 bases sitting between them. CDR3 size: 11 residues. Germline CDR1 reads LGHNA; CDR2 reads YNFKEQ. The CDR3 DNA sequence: TGTGCCAGCAGCCAAGAAGCAGGCTACACCTTC. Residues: CASSQEAGYTF.

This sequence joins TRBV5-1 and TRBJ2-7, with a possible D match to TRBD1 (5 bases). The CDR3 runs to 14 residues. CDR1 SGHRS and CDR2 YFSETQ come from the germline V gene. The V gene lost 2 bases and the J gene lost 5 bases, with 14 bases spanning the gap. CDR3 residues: CASSFWTRTDEQYF. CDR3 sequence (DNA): TGCGCCAGCAGCTTTTGGACAAGGACCGACGAGCAGTACTTC. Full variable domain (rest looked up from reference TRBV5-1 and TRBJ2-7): KAGVTQTPRYLIKTRGQQVTLSCSPISGHRSVSWYQQTPGQGLQFLFEYFSETQRNKGNFPGRFSGRQFSNSRSEMNVSTLELGDSALYLCASSFWTRTDEQYFGPGTRLTVT.

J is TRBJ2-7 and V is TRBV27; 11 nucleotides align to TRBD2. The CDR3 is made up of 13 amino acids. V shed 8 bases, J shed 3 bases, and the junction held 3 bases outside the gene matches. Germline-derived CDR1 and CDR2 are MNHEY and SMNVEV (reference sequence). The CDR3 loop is CASVAGGGYEQYF. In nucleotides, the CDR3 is TGTGCCAGCGTAGCGGGGGGGGGCTACGAGCAGTACTTC.

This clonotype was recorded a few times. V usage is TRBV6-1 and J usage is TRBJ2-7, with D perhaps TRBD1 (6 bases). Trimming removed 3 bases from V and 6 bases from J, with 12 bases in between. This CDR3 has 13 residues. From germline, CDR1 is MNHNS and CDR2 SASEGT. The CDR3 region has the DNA TGTGCCAGCAGTGATCCCTACAGGGTCGAGCAGTACGTC. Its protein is CASSDPYRVEQYV.

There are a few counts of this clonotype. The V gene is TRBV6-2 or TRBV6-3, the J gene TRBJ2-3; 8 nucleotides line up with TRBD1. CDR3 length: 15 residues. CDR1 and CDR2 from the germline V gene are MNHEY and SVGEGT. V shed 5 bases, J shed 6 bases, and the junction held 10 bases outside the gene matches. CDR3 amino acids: CASSPGTGGFDTQYF. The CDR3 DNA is TGTGCCAGCAGTCCCGGGACAGGAGGCTTCGATACGCAGTATTTT.

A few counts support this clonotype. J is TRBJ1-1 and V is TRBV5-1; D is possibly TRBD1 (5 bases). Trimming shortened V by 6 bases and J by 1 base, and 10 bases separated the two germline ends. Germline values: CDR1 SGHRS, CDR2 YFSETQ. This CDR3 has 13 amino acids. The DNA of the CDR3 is TGCGCCAGCAAGGAACAGGCGAACACTGAAGCTTTCTTT. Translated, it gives CASKEQANTEAFF.

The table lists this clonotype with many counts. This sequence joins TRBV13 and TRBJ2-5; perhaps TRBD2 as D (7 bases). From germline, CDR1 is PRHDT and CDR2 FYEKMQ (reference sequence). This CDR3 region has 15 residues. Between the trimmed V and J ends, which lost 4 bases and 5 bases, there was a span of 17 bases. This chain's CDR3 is CASSSPGGPTETQYF. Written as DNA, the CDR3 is TGTGCCAGCAGCTCTCCCGGGGGGCCTACGGAGACCCAGTACTTC.

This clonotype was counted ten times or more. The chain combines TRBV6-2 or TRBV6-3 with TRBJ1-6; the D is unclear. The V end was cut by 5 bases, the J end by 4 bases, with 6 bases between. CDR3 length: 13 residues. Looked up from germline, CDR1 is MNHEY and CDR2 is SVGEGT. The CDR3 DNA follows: TGTGCCAGCAGTCTGGATTATAATTCACCCCTCCACTTT. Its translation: CASSLDYNSPLHF.

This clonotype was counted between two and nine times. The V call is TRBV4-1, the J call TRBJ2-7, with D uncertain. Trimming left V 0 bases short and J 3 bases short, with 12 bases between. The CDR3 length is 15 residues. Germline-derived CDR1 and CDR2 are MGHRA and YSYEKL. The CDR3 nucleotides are TGCGCCAGCAGCCAAGAACCCTCGATGGGCTACGAGCAGTACTTC. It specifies CASSQEPSMGYEQYF.

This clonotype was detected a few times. As DNA, the CDR3 is TGTGCCAGCAGCTTGGACAGGGTGAGGGGTAATGAGCAGTTCTTC. Its translation is CASSLDRVRGNEQFF. This chain links TRBV7-2 with TRBJ2-1, with TRBD1 matching over 8 bases. Germline V gives CDR1 SGHTA, CDR2 FQGNSA. This CDR3 is 15 amino acids long. V shed 3 bases and J 7 bases; nucleotides not matched to a gene: 8.

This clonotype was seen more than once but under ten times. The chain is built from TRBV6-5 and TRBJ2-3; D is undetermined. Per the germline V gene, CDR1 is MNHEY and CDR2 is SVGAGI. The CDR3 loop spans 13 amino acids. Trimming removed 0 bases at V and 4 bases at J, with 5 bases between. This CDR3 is CASSYSFADTQYF. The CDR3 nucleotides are TGTGCCAGCAGTTACTCGTTCGCAGATACGCAGTATTTT.

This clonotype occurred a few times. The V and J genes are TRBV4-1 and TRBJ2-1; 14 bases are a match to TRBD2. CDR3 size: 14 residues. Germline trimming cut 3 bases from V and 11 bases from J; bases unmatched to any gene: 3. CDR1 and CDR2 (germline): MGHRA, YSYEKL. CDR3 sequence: CASSQGTSGGKQFF. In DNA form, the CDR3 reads TGCGCCAGCAGCCAGGGGACTAGCGGGGGAAAGCAGTTCTTC.

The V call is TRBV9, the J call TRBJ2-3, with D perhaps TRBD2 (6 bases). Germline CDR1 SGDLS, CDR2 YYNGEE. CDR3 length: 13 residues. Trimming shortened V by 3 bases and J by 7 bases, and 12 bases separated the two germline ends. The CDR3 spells CASSGSGLNTQYF. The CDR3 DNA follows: TGTGCCAGCAGCGGTAGCGGTTTGAATACGCAGTATTTT. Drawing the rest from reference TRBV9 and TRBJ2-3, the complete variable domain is DSGVTQTPKHLITATGQRVTLRCSPRSGDLSVYWYQQSLDQGLQFLIQYYNGEERAKGNILERFSAQQFPDLHSELNLSSLELGDSALYFCASSGSGLNTQYFGPGTRLTVL.

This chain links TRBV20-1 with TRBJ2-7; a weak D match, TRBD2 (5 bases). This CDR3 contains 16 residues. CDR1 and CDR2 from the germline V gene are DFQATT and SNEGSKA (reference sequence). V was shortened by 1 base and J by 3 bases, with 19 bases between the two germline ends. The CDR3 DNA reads TGCAGTGCTAGAGCCCAAGAGGGAGCCAGAATCTACGAGCAGTACTTC. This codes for CSARAQEGARIYEQYF.

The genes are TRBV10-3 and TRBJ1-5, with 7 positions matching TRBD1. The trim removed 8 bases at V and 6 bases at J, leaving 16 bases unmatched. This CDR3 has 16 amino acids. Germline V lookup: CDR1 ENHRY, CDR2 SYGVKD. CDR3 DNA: TGTGCCATCTCTCAGGGACAGCTCGGGGACGGTCAGCCCCAGCATTTT. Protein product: CAISQGQLGDGQPQHF.

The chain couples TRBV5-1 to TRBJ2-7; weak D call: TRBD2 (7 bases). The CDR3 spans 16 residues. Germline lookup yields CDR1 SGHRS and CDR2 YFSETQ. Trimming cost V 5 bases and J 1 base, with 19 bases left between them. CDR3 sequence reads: CASRGGASIRSYEQYF. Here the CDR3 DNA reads TGCGCCAGCAGAGGGGGGGCCTCAATTCGGTCCTACGAGCAGTACTTC.

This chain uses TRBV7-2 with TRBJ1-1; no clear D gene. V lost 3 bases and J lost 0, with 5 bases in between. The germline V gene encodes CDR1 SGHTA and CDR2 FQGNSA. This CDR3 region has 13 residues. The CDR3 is CASSFNLNTEAFF. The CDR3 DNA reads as TGTGCCAGCAGCTTTAATTTGAACACTGAAGCTTTCTTT.

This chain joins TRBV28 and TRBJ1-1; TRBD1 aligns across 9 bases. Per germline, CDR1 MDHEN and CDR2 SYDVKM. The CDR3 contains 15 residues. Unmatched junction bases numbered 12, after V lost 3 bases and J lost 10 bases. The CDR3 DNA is TGTGCCAGCAGTTTTGGGACAGGGACGGGCGTGCGAGCTTTCTTT. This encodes CASSFGTGTGVRAFF.